The 26 T cell receptor beta chains in this list originate from one sample, sequenced in a study of OX40 agonist ivuxolimab in advanced cancers. Sequencing used immunoSEQ multiplex PCR; TCRdb keeps in-frame clones, though not all of them. This sample yields 37,000 or so clones, of which approximately 86% are seen a single time; 35% to 45% belongs to the top ten. The starting material was CD4+ or CD8+ T cells sorted from blood, obtained in a trial of the OX40 agonist ivuxolimab. The source of these receptors is an adult with an advanced solid tumor such as melanoma, head and neck, liver or kidney cancer.

This clone was found a few times. The chain recombines TRBV27 with TRBJ1-2; the D is unclear. This CDR3 contains 9 residues. CDR1 and CDR2 from the germline V gene are MNHEY and SMNVEV (reference sequence). Trimming shortened V by 10 bases and J by 3 bases, and 3 bases separated the two germline ends. The CDR3 sequence: CATDYGYTF. CDR3 in DNA: TGTGCCACCGACTATGGCTACACCTTC.

V gene TRBV2 combines with J gene TRBJ1-1; D unresolved. Germline CDR1 and CDR2: SNHLY and FYNNEI. CDR3 length equals 14 residues. Between the trimmed V and J ends, which lost 6 bases and 3 bases, there was a span of 14 bases. The CDR3 DNA follows: TGTGCCAGCAGCAAGGATCTTTGGGACACTGAAGCTTTCTTT. Translating it yields CASSKDLWDTEAFF.

Here the CDR3 DNA reads TGTGCCACCAGCAGAGTCACAGGGTCAGGTCTTTTCTCTGGAAACACCATATATTTT. Its translation: CATSRVTGSGLFSGNTIYF. The gene calls are TRBV15 and TRBJ1-3, with D perhaps matching TRBD1 (6 bases). The germline V and J ends were trimmed by 1 base and 0 bases, with 19 bases remaining between them. In germline, CDR1 is LNHNV, CDR2 YYDKDF (reference sequence). This CDR3 has 19 residues.

The sample holds a few counts of this clone. The rearrangement joins TRBV5-4 to TRBJ2-3; the match to TRBD2 covers 9 bases. The germline CDR1 and CDR2 sequences are SGHNT and YYREEE (reference sequence). V shed 5 bases, J shed 4 bases, and the junction held 5 bases outside the gene matches. This CDR3 region has 14 residues. Here the CDR3 DNA reads TGTGCCAGCAGGCGCGGGAGGGAATCAGATACGCAGTATTTT. It is translated as CASRRGRESDTQYF.

This clone was seen a handful of times. The genes are TRBV4-1 and TRBJ1-6; D is ambiguous. CDR1 and CDR2 from the germline V gene are MGHRA and YSYEKL. V lost 0 bases and J lost 7, with 13 bases in between. There are 16 residues in the CDR3. CDR3 sequence reads: CASSQERTGGNSPLHF. The CDR3 DNA reads TGCGCCAGCAGCCAAGAGAGGACGGGTGGGAATTCACCCCTCCACTTT.

The chain uses TRBV7-9 and TRBJ1-2; no definite D call. Germline-derived CDR1 and CDR2 are SEHNR and FQNEAQ (reference sequence). V was cut by 5 bases and J by 0 bases, with 7 bases left in between. The CDR3 consists of 13 residues. The chain's CDR3 is CASSPTTNYGYTF. The CDR3 DNA reads as TGTGCCAGCAGCCCAACAACTAACTATGGCTACACCTTC.

The gene calls are TRBV5-1 and TRBJ2-5; TRBD1 agrees at 8 bases. V shed 4 bases and J 3 bases; nucleotides not matched to a gene: 2. Germline CDR1 SGHRS, CDR2 YFSETQ. CDR3 length: 13 amino acids. The CDR3 region has the DNA TGCGCCAGCAGCCCGGACAGGGAAGAGACCCAGTACTTC. This gives the protein CASSPDREETQYF.

This rearrangement joins TRBV6-6 to TRBJ1-3; TRBD1 agrees at 7 bases. The junction had 5 bases not matched to a gene; V was cut back by 2 bases and J by 1 base. This CDR3 region has 16 residues. Germline CDR1 and CDR2: MNHNY and SVGAGI (reference sequence). CDR3: CASSYGRGSSGNTIYF. CDR3 DNA sequence: TGTGCCAGCAGTTACGGCAGGGGGTCATCTGGAAACACCATATATTTT.

This clone was counted at least ten times. The chain joins TRBV29-1 to TRBJ1-1; D not certain. Germline CDR1 reads SQVTM; CDR2 reads ANQGSEA. The CDR3 contains 10 residues. Trimming stripped 5 bases from V and 2 bases from J, with 3 bases between. The chain's CDR3 is CSVRNTEAFF. The CDR3 DNA is TGCAGCGTTCGAAACACTGAAGCTTTCTTT. The full variable domain, rest sourced from reference TRBV29-1 and TRBJ1-1, is SAVISQKPSRDICQRGTSLTIQCQVDSQVTMMFWYRQQPGQSLTLIATANQGSEATYESGFVIDKFPISRPNLTFSTLTVSNMSPEDSSIYLCSVRNTEAFFGQGTRLTVV.

V is TRBV7-3 and J is TRBJ2-3; D remains ambiguous. V shed 4 bases and J shed 3 bases, with 2 bases lying between them. The CDR3 has 11 residues. Germline assignment: CDR1 SGHTA and CDR2 FQGTGA. In nucleotides, the CDR3 is TGTGCCAGCAGCTCGACAGATACGCAGTATTTT. As protein: CASSSTDTQYF.

The genes are TRBV7-9 and TRBJ1-3, with 9 bases that match TRBD1. V lost 4 bases, J lost 0 bases, and 1 base stayed unmatched. Germline lookup yields CDR1 SEHNR and CDR2 FQNEAQ (reference sequence). This CDR3 region has 15 residues. The CDR3 coding sequence is TGTGCCAGCAGCTCACAGGGGGCCTCTGGAAACACCATATATTTT. The encoded protein is CASSSQGASGNTIYF.

This chain uses TRBV5-6 with TRBJ1-2, with D possibly TRBD1 on 6 matching bases. The CDR3 is made up of 14 amino acids. The ends were cut back, 4 bases at V and 4 bases at J, with 14 bases in the middle. Per the germline V gene, CDR1 is SGHDT and CDR2 is YYEEEE. DNA of the CDR3: TGTGCCAGCAGCCCCCGGCGGGGGCCCTATGGCTACACCTTC. Its translation: CASSPRRGPYGYTF.

The chain employs TRBV7-9 and TRBJ2-1; D gene ambiguous. There are 13 residues in the CDR3. Trimming removed 1 base at V and 3 bases at J, with 4 bases between. Germline CDR1 and CDR2: SEHNR and FQNEAQ (reference sequence). CDR3 sequence (DNA): TGTGCCAGCAGCTTAGTGGGCTACAATGAGCAGTTCTTC. It encodes CASSLVGYNEQFF.

This chain links TRBV11-3 with TRBJ2-1; TRBD1 is a possible D gene (7 bases). CDR1 is SGHNT, CDR2 YENEEA, per germline. This CDR3 contains 13 residues. The ends were cut back, 2 bases at V and 6 bases at J, with 8 bases in the middle. This chain's CDR3 is CASSLQGGNEQFF. Written as DNA, the CDR3 is TGTGCCAGCAGCTTACAGGGGGGCAATGAGCAGTTCTTC.

This sequence joins TRBV18 and TRBJ2-7; TRBD1 aligns across 7 bases. The length of the CDR3 is 17 residues. J lost 0 bases, V lost 0 bases, and 8 bases had no gene match. The V gene's germline CDR1 is KGHSH and CDR2 LQKENI. CDR3 coding DNA: TGTGCCAGCTCACCACCCCAGGGACAGTGGGACTCCTACGAGCAGTACTTC. Amino acid sequence: CASSPPQGQWDSYEQYF.

This clone was counted once. The chain links TRBV7-9 to TRBJ2-2; 16 nucleotides line up with TRBD2. Germline-derived CDR1 and CDR2 are SEHNR and FQNEAQ (reference sequence). J lost 5 bases, V lost 2 bases, and 5 bases had no gene match. The CDR3 spans 18 residues. CDR3 sequence (DNA): TGTGCCAGCAGCTTAAAGGGACTAGCGGGAGGGCCGACCGGGGAGCTGTTTTTT. It codes for CASSLKGLAGGPTGELFF.

Written as DNA, the CDR3 is TGTGCCAGCAGAACAGGGATGAATAGCAATCAGCCCCAGCATTTT. Its translation: CASRTGMNSNQPQHF. The chain joins TRBV19 to TRBJ1-5, with D possibly being TRBD1 (6 bases). Germline-derived CDR1 and CDR2 are LNHDA and SQIVND (reference sequence). V was shortened by 9 bases and J by 0 bases, with 15 bases between the two germline ends. This CDR3 is built from 15 residues.

The V call is TRBV6-1, the J call TRBJ2-7; no clear D. The ends were cut back, 1 base at V and 2 bases at J, with 3 bases in the middle. The CDR3 loop spans 12 amino acids. Germline-derived CDR1 and CDR2 are MNHNS and SASEGT. The CDR3 sequence: CASSEVAYEQYF. The CDR3 DNA sequence: TGTGCCAGCAGTGAAGTTGCCTACGAGCAGTACTTC.

V gene TRBV18 combines with J gene TRBJ1-4; TRBD1 agrees at 7 bases. From germline, CDR1 is KGHSH and CDR2 LQKENI. Trimming removed 0 bases from V and 4 bases from J; junction bases left unmatched: 2. There are 15 residues in the CDR3. Here the CDR3 reads CASSPPGTDNEKLFF. The CDR3 nucleotides read TGTGCCAGCTCACCACCCGGGACAGATAATGAAAAACTGTTTTTT.

The CDR3 bases are TGTGCCAGCAGGAGGGAGGAAAACATTCAGTACTTC. Protein sequence: CASRREENIQYF. The chain has TRBV2 and TRBJ2-4; maybe TRBD2 (6 bases). Per germline, CDR1 SNHLY and CDR2 FYNNEI. The V end lost 6 bases, the J end lost 5 bases, and 8 bases lay between the germline ends. The CDR3 contains 12 residues.

The chain has TRBV28 and TRBJ2-1, with 9 bases matching TRBD1. The V and J ends lost 6 bases and 4 bases, in that order; junction bases with no gene match: 10. Looked up from germline, CDR1 is MDHEN and CDR2 is SYDVKM. This CDR3 region has 16 residues. The CDR3 loop reads CASSPPGTGKYNEQFF. The DNA of the CDR3 is TGTGCCAGCAGCCCACCCGGGACAGGGAAATACAATGAGCAGTTCTTC.

The sample holds a few counts of this clone. The chain links TRBV6-5 to TRBJ2-5; the D is unclear. This CDR3 has 11 amino acids. Looked up from germline, CDR1 is MNHEY and CDR2 is SVGAGI. Between the trimmed V and J ends, which lost 6 bases and 2 bases, there was a span of 4 bases. The CDR3: CASRLQETQYF. In DNA form, the CDR3 reads TGTGCCAGCAGACTTCAAGAGACCCAGTACTTC.

This sequence joins TRBV28 and TRBJ2-5; perhaps TRBD1 as D (5 bases). The DNA end favors TRBJ2-7, so the J call may be wrong. The CDR3 is 12 residues long. Germline CDR1 is MDHEN and CDR2 is SYDVKM. CDR3 DNA sequence: TGTGCCAGCAGGGACAACTCCTACGAGCAGTACTTC. It encodes CASRDNSYEQYF.

V gene TRBV29-1 combines with J gene TRBJ1-1; TRBD1 might be the D (5 bases). The CDR3 covers 12 residues. V was cut by 8 bases and J by 1 base, with 11 bases left in between. The V gene's germline CDR1 is SQVTM and CDR2 ANQGSEA. The CDR3 protein is CSCRDGNTEAFF. The CDR3 bases are TGCAGCTGCCGGGACGGGAACACTGAAGCTTTCTTT.

The V call is TRBV7-9, the J call TRBJ1-4; possible D gene TRBD1, 5 bases. CDR1 is SEHNR and CDR2 is FQNEAQ in the germline V gene (reference sequence). The germline V and J ends were trimmed by 8 bases and 4 bases, with 14 bases remaining between them. CDR3 length equals 14 residues. CDR3 region: CASSNPDINEKLFF. The DNA of the CDR3 is TGTGCCAGCTCGAATCCGGACATTAATGAAAAACTGTTTTTT.

This chain uses TRBV2 with TRBJ1-5, with D possibly matching TRBD1 (5 bases). V was cut by 3 bases and J by 3 bases, with 9 bases left in between. This CDR3 spans 14 amino acids. Germline values: CDR1 SNHLY, CDR2 FYNNEI. CDR3 amino acids: CASSDSGYNQPQHF. CDR3 nucleotide sequence: TGTGCCAGCAGTGACTCAGGGTACAATCAGCCCCAGCATTTT. Looking up the rest from reference TRBV2 and TRBJ1-5 gives the full variable domain: EPEVTQTPSHQVTQMGQEVILRCVPISNHLYFYWYRQILGQKVEFLVSFYNNEISEKSEIFDDQFSVERPDGSNFTLKIRSTKLEDSAMYFCASSDSGYNQPQHFGDGTRLSIL.